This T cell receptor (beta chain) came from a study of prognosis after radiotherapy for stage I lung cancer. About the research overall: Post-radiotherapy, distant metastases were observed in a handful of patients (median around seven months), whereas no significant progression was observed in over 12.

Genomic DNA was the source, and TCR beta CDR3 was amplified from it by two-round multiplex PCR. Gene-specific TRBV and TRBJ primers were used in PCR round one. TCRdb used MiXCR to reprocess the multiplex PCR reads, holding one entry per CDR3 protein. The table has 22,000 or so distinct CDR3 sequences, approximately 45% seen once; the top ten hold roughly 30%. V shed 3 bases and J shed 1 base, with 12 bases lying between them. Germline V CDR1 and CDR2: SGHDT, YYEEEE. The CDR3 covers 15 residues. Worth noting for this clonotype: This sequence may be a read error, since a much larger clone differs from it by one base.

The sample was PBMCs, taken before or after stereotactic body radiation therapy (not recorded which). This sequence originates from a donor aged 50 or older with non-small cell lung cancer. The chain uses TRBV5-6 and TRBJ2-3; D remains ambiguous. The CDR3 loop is CASSSAPSRTDTQYF. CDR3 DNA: TGTGCCAGCAGCTCGGCTCCCAGCCGCACAGATACGCAGTATTTT.